Described below is a single T cell receptor beta chain sequence and its context. This clonotype turned up a few times. Its antigen remains undetermined. No base qualities exist here, and no much larger clone lies one base off it. All donors were healthy Caucasians. The twin cohort comprised three pairs of female monozygotic twins, all aged roughly 18 to 29 years. The RNA used for TCR libraries was isolated from peripheral blood mononuclear cells. This sample stems from a study of identical twins listed by TCRdb under 2016. About the investigation overall: The study deep-sequenced TCR alpha and beta repertoires from monozygotic twins, unrelated adults of various ages and cord blood to test whether fetal clonotypes persist. To rule out contamination, the twin experiments were replicated at different times with different library preparation protocols.

The library relied on 5' RACE. Data came from an Illumina HiSeq 2000. A universal primer binding site was added through template switching, and the final cDNA carried a unique molecular identifier so that TCR cDNA molecules could be counted accurately. First-strand cDNA for TCR alpha and beta chains was synthesized from specific primers in the conserved constant-segment region. To control for contamination, each cDNA library was double barcoded with a SMART-Mk sample barcode plus Illumina barcodes. TruSeq adapter sequences along with Illumina sample barcodes were introduced in two successive PCR steps. The TCR alpha and beta cDNA libraries were sequenced on the Illumina HiSeq platform using custom primers. For the original study's pipeline: Raw reads were processed with MiGEC to extract unique molecular identifiers, and MiXCR was used to determine CDR3 positions. Recombination models were inferred per individual with the repgenHMM and IGoR tools using an EM algorithm. Shared clonotypes were analyzed with the tcR package in R, and sharing was normalized by the product of cloneset sizes. Out-of-frame nonproductive sequences were analyzed to study raw recombination free of thymic and clonal selection effects. TCRdb reprocessed the public reads (quality trimming at Q25 with fastp, clone calling with MiXCR) and kept in-frame beta chains. Merged by CDR3 protein, the rows form single entries marked with the most common genes and DNA. TCRdb, not the authors, supplied the V and J calls. This sample is represented by 600,000 to 700,000 distinct CDR3 sequences; 21% of them were singletons. The ten largest account for over 4% of the sample.

Study-wide conclusions, independent of this receptor: Zero-insertion analyses could be partly confounded by invariant T cells such as MAIT and iNKT, although diverse VJ usage argued against such confounding for most clonotypes. Compared with coincidental sharing between unrelated individuals, out-of-frame TCR alpha sequences shared between twins showed an excess of sequences with low generation probability. Because the same donors could not be followed over many years, the conclusions relied on cross-sectional statistical analysis. In monozygotic twins, recombination models systematically underestimated out-of-frame TCR alpha sharing, but the models matched the sharing seen between unrelated individuals. Abundant cord blood beta clonotypes carried fewer insertions; young adult naive repertoires showed a weaker similar trend, while memory repertoires showed none. In beta out-of-frame sequences, excess twin sharing was weaker, because having fewer shared sequences lowered the signal-to-noise ratio.

From the cysteine through the phenylalanine, the CDR3 covers 13 amino acids. Only the CDR3 DNA stays, 39 bases, in frame from base 1. Sequences SEHNR (CDR1) and FQNEAQ (CDR2) are obtained from the germline V gene (reference sequence). V was cut back by 1 base and J by 4 bases, leaving a gap of 6 bases between them. The same specimen was also included in a second study, on T cells expressing NK-cell markers. As the second study states: Three sorted T-cell subsets (CD3+CD56+NKG2C+, CD3+CD56+NKG2C- and CD3+CD56-NKG2C+) from 8 or 9 donors had their TCR beta-chain repertoires profiled. Among the eight sequenced donors, seven were HCMV-seropositive and one was HCMV-seronegative. In several experiments an anti-gammadeltaTCR antibody was added to restrict sorting to alphabetaTCR-expressing T cells. In five to seven donors, the dominant CD3+CD56+NKG2C+ clonotypes were found to rank among the top 10 CD8+ clonotypes and to make up about 1.0-8% of CD8+ T cells. Those dominant clonotypes were again the most abundant among CD3+CD56-NKG2C+ cells in four donors, at about 28.3-65%. It remained unclear whether the expanded NKG2C-expressing T cell clones were specific for HCMV antigens. All eight donors whose samples were sequenced were randomly selected healthy volunteers, three of them men and five women. To determine HCMV serostatus, a commercial ELISA kit was used to detect HCMV-specific IgG in serum. For 5 or 6 donors, unsorted PBMC were also used to sequence bulk peripheral blood T-cell repertoires. MIGEC was used to demultiplex reads and group reads by UMI, and MiTCR was used to assemble and quantify clonotypes. To exclude erroneous sequences, only TCR cDNA sequences supported by at least two reads were retained. The tcR package was used for downstream repertoire analysis, and clonotypes were matched between fractions using CDR3 nucleotide sequence together with V segment. Antigen specificity was annotated against VDJdb with VDJmatch, allowing one amino acid substitution in CDR3.

The sequence was obtained from a woman younger than 35 in good health. Sample: PBMCs. The V and J genes are TRBV7-9 and TRBJ2-3, with no D gene named confidently. The nucleotides are TGTGCCAGCAGCTTAGAGGTGGCAGATACGCAGTATTTT. It codes for CASSLEVADTQYF.